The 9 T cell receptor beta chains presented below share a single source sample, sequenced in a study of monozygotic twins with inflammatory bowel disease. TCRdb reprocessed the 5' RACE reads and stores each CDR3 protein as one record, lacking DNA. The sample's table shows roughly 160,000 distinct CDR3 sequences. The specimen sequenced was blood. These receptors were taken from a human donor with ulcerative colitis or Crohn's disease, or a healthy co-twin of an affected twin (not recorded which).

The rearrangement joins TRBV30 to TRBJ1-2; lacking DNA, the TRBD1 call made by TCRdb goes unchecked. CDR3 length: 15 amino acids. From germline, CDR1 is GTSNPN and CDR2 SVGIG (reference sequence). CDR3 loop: CAWSSPTGGLYGYTF.

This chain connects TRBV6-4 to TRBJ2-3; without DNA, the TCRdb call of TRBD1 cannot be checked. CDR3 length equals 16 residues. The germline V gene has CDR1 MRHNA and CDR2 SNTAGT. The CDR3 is CASSDEGQGGTDTQYF.

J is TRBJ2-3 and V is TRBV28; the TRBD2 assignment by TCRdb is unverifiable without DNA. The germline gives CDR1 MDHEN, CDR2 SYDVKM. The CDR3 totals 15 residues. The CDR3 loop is CASSPQTRRTDTQYF.

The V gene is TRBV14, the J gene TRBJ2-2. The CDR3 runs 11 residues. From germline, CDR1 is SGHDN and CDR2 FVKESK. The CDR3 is CASSQGRELFF.

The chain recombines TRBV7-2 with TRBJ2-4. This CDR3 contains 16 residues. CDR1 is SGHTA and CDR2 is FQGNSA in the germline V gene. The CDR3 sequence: CASSLSTGLAKNIQYF.

This CDR3 reads CASSSFGTGPSGTQYF. The J gene is TRBJ2-5, the V gene TRBV28; TCRdb indicates TRBD1, and absent DNA this call remains unverified. This CDR3 region has 16 residues. Germline CDR1 is MDHEN and CDR2 is SYDVKM.

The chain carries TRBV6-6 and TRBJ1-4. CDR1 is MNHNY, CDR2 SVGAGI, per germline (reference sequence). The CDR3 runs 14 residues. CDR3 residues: CASSYAGTNEKLFF.

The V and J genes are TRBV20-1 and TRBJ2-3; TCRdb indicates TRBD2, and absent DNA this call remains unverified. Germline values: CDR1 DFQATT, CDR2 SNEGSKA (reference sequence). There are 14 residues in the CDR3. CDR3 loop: CSARDWGLPDTQYF.

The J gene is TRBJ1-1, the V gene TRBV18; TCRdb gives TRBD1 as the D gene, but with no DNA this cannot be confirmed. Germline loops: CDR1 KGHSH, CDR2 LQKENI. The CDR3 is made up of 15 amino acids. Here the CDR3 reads CATLPQQGANTEAFF.